These 4 T cell receptor beta chains share one sample of origin, sequenced in a study of T cell changes during pregnancy in multiple sclerosis. Using immunoSEQ multiplex PCR, the repertoire was profiled, and TCRdb retains in-frame clones only, with some absent. The repertoire includes around 40,000 clones, about 91% of them detected once, and approximately 0.81% sits in the top ten. Sequenced material: CD4+ T cells from peripheral blood mononuclear cells, taken in the third trimester of pregnancy. All receptors derive from a female donor with multiple sclerosis, enrolled in a pregnancy study.

The gene calls are TRBV10-3 and TRBJ2-5, with 7 bases identical to TRBD1. V trimming: 2 bases; J trimming: 3 bases; junction bases outside the gene matches: 3. This CDR3 contains 14 residues. Looked up from germline, CDR1 is ENHRY and CDR2 is SYGVKD. The DNA for the CDR3 is TGTGCCATCAGTGAGGCCGGGACAGAAGAGACCCAGTACTTC. This sequence encodes CAISEAGTEETQYF.

V gene TRBV11-2 combines with J gene TRBJ2-2; possibly TRBD1 for D (6 bases). The V end was cut by 4 bases, the J end by 4 bases, with 10 bases between. CDR3 length equals 14 residues. CDR1 is SGHAT, CDR2 FQNNGV, per germline. The CDR3 loop is CASSWDTTTGELFF. CDR3 coding DNA: TGTGCCAGCAGCTGGGACACGACCACCGGGGAGCTGTTTTTT.

The chain combines TRBV27 with TRBJ2-7; unclear D gene. The V gene's germline CDR1 is MNHEY and CDR2 SMNVEV (reference sequence). V lost 2 bases and J lost 3, with 8 bases in between. The CDR3 spans 13 residues. This CDR3 is CASSLKPGYEQYF. The CDR3 nucleotides are TGTGCCAGCAGTTTAAAGCCGGGCTACGAGCAGTACTTC.

The chain recombines TRBV5-1 with TRBJ2-1; tentative D call: TRBD2 (5 bases). The V and J ends lost 0 bases and 0 bases respectively, with 7 bases between them. CDR1 is SGHRS, CDR2 YFSETQ, per germline. The CDR3 has 15 amino acids. CDR3 DNA: TGCGCCAGCAGCTTGGAGAGCGGCTCCTACAATGAGCAGTTCTTC. This translates into CASSLESGSYNEQFF. The variable domain in full, with the rest retrieved from reference TRBV5-1 and TRBJ2-1, is KAGVTQTPRYLIKTRGQQVTLSCSPISGHRSVSWYQQTPGQGLQFLFEYFSETQRNKGNFPGRFSGRQFSNSRSEMNVSTLELGDSALYLCASSLESGSYNEQFFGPGTRLTVL.